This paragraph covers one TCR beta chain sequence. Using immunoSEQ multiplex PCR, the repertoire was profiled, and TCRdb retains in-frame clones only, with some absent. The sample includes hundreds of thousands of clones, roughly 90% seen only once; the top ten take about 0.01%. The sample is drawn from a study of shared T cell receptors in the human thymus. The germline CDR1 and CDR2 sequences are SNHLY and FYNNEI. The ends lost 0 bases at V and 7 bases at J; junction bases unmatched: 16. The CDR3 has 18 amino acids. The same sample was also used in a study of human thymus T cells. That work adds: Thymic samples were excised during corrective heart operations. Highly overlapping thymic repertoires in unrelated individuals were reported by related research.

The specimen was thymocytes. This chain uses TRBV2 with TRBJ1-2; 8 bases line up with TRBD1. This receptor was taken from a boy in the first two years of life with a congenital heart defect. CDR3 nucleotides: TGTGCCAGCAGTGAAGCTCCACCGGACAGGGACTTTCGCTGTGGCTACACCTTC. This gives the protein CASSEAPPDRDFRCGYTF.